This TCR beta chain was sequenced during a study of post-analysis software for immune sequencing data (dated by TCRdb to the mid-2010s). Study-level background: Recorded disease courses included relapsing-remitting, secondary progressive and progressive-relapsing multiple sclerosis, with some patients lacking subtype annotation. The patient repertoires were set against ten to eleven previously published healthy control repertoires from donors whose ages ranged from about 6 to 27 years. A subset of samples was prepared in parallel using single-end sample barcoding, then pooled and co-amplified after Illumina adapter ligation. Points the paper makes about the study in general: The control group was slightly older than the multiple sclerosis patient group. Roughly 5 TRBV segments, including TRBV5-6, TRBV5-1 and TRBV20-1, were significantly more frequent in patients than controls. Strong co-clustering of samples prepared in the same batch was shown by direct clustering with F measure, prompting a batch-effect correction. Normalized Chao1 diversity was significantly lower in multiple sclerosis patients than controls, suggesting substantial peripheral T-cell clonal expansion.

To note about this clonotype: Its recognized antigen is unknown. No much larger clone exists at a distance of one base, and base qualities are not known.

Library preparation employed PCR. The sample was run on an Illumina HiSeq 2500. To reduce PCR and sequencing biases, unique molecular identifiers were incorporated into the TCR beta cDNA libraries. Per 1 to 10 million input T cells, some 500,000 cDNA molecules were obtained, such that each molecule approximated one T cell. Patient libraries were prepared and sequenced with the same protocol used for the earlier healthy control dataset. Within a given batch, samples were prepared together, multiplexed and sequenced on the same HiSeq lane. The authors' pipeline ran thus. MIGEC handled the raw barcoded reads, throwing out single-read molecular identifier groups before consensus assembly and CDR3 extraction. VDJtools was used for post-analysis of the clonotype tables, with diversity normalized by down-sampling every dataset to the smallest sample size. In repertoire overlap clustering, CDR3 amino acid sequences, but not nucleotide sequences, were matched to correct batch-related cross-sample contamination. The public reads were reanalyzed by TCRdb: fastp trimming at Q25, MiXCR alignment, in-frame beta chains only. Rows matching on CDR3 protein sequence are summarized as one entry with the most common DNA and genes. The V and J calls here are based on TCRdb, not the publication. This sample gives hundreds of thousands of distinct CDR3 sequences in total; around 60% of them show up just once. 10% to 12% of the sample goes to the ten largest clones.

TCR beta repertoires were profiled from peripheral blood of roughly 13 young patients with multiple sclerosis to demonstrate the VDJtools post-analysis software. The multiple sclerosis patients were children and adolescents between roughly 6 and 16 years of age. Clipping removes 6 bases from V and 1 base from J, with 7 as the unmatched junction base count. The CDR3 runs 15 residues from the cysteine to the phenylalanine. The read is trimmed to its CDR3 DNA, 45 bases read in frame from base 1. The germline V gene sets CDR1 to MGHDK and CDR2 to SYGVNS. Sequenced sample: blood. The chain is assembled from TRBV25-1 and TRBJ2-3; the central 7 bases match TRBD1. The receptor comes from a girl aged 2 to 9 with multiple sclerosis. The CDR3: CASRDRAGGTDTQYF. At the DNA level, the sequence is TGTGCCAGCAGAGACAGGGCGGGCGGCACAGATACGCAGTATTTT.